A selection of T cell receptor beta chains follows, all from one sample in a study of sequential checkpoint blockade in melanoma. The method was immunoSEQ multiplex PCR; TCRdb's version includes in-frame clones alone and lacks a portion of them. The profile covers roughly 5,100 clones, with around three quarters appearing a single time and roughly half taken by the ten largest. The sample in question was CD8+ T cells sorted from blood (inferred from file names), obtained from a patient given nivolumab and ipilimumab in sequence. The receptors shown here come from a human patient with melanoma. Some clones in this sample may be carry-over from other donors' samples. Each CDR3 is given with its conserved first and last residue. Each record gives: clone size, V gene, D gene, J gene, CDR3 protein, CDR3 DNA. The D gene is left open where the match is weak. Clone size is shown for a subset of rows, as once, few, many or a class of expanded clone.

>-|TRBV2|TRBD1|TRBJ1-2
CASSDGDRGVSGYTF
TGTGCCAGCAGTGACGGGGACAGGGGAGTAAGTGGCTACACCTTC
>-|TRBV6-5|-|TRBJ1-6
CASSFAGAMGSPLHF
TGTGCCAGCAGTTTCGCAGGGGCCATGGGCTCACCCCTCCACTTT
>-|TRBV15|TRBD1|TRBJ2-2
CATSRKGQGMNTGELFF
TGTGCCACCAGCAGAAAGGGACAGGGAATGAACACCGGGGAGCTGTTTTTT
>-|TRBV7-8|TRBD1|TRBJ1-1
CASSLAWTGNTEAFF
TGTGCCAGCAGCTTAGCTTGGACAGGGAACACTGAAGCTTTCTTT
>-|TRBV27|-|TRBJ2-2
CASSPLGNTGELFF
TGTGCCAGCAGTCCCCTAGGGAACACCGGGGAGCTGTTTTTT
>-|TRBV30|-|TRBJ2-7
CAWGTGSYEQYF
TGTGCCTGGGGCACAGGGTCCTACGAGCAGTACTTC
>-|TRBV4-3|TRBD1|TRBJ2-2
CASSQDRTGNTGELFF
TGCGCCAGCAGCCAAGATCGGACAGGGAACACCGGGGAGCTGTTTTTT
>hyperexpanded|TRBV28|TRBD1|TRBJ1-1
CASIFLQGALLNTEAFF
TGTGCCAGTATATTTCTCCAGGGGGCCTTACTTAACACTGAAGCTTTCTTT
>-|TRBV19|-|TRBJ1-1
CASRRAGWNTEAFF
TGTGCCAGTAGGAGGGCTGGATGGAACACTGAAGCTTTCTTT
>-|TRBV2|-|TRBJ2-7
CASGQATGGYEQYF
TGTGCCAGTGGACAGGCCACCGGGGGTTACGAGCAGTACTTC
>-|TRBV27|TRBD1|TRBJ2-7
CASSYGQGYREQYF
TGTGCCAGCAGTTATGGACAGGGGTATCGCGAGCAGTACTTC
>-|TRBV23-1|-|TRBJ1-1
CASSDTPPNTEAFF
TGCGCCAGCAGCGACACCCCCCCGAACACTGAAGCTTTCTTT
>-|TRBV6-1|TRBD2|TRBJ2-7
CASSASGTGGDEQYF
TGTGCCAGCAGTGCCTCCGGGACGGGGGGGGACGAGCAGTACTTC
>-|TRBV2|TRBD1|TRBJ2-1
CASRNRGPNEQFF
TGTGCCAGCAGGAACAGGGGACCCAATGAGCAGTTCTTC
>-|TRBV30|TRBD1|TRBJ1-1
CAWSEATGVPPPNTEAFF
TGTGCCTGGAGTGAGGCAACAGGGGTACCACCTCCGAACACTGAAGCTTTCTTT
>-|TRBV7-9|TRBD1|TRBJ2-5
CASSSRTGRDQETQYF
TGTGCCAGCAGCTCGCGGACAGGGCGAGACCAAGAGACCCAGTACTTC
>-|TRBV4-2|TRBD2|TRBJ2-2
CASSSGLAGGPTGELFF
TGTGCCAGCAGCTCTGGACTAGCGGGGGGGCCCACCGGGGAGCTGTTTTTT
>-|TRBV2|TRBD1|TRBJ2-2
CASRDYRDRVTGELFF
TGTGCCAGCAGGGATTACCGGGACAGAGTCACCGGGGAGCTGTTTTTT
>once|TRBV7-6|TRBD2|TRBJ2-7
CASSLGASGGLGAYEQYF
TGTGCCAGCAGCTTAGGAGCTAGCGGGGGGCTCGGGGCCTACGAGCAGTACTTC
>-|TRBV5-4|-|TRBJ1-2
CATKEGSVNYGYTF
TGTGCCACCAAGGAGGGTTCGGTTAACTATGGCTACACCTTC
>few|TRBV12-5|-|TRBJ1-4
CASGLLTPHATNEKLFF
TGTGCTAGTGGTTTGCTGACACCGCACGCAACTAATGAAAAACTGTTTTTT
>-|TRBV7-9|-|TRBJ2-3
CASSLGGSDTQYF
TGTGCCAGCAGCTTGGGAGGCTCAGATACGCAGTATTTT
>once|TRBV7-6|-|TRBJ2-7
CASSLVRMGEQYF
TGTGCCAGCAGCTTAGTCAGAATGGGCGAGCAGTACTTC
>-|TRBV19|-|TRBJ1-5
CASSMFGYNQPQHF
TGTGCCAGTAGTATGTTCGGGTACAATCAGCCCCAGCATTTT
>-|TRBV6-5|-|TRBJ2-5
CASTPPGGETQYF
TGTGCCAGCACCCCCCCAGGGGGGGAGACCCAGTACTTC
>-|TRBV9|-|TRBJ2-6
CASSNRNGGPPGANVLTF
TGTGCCAGCAGCAATAGGAACGGGGGGCCTCCTGGGGCCAACGTCCTGACTTTC